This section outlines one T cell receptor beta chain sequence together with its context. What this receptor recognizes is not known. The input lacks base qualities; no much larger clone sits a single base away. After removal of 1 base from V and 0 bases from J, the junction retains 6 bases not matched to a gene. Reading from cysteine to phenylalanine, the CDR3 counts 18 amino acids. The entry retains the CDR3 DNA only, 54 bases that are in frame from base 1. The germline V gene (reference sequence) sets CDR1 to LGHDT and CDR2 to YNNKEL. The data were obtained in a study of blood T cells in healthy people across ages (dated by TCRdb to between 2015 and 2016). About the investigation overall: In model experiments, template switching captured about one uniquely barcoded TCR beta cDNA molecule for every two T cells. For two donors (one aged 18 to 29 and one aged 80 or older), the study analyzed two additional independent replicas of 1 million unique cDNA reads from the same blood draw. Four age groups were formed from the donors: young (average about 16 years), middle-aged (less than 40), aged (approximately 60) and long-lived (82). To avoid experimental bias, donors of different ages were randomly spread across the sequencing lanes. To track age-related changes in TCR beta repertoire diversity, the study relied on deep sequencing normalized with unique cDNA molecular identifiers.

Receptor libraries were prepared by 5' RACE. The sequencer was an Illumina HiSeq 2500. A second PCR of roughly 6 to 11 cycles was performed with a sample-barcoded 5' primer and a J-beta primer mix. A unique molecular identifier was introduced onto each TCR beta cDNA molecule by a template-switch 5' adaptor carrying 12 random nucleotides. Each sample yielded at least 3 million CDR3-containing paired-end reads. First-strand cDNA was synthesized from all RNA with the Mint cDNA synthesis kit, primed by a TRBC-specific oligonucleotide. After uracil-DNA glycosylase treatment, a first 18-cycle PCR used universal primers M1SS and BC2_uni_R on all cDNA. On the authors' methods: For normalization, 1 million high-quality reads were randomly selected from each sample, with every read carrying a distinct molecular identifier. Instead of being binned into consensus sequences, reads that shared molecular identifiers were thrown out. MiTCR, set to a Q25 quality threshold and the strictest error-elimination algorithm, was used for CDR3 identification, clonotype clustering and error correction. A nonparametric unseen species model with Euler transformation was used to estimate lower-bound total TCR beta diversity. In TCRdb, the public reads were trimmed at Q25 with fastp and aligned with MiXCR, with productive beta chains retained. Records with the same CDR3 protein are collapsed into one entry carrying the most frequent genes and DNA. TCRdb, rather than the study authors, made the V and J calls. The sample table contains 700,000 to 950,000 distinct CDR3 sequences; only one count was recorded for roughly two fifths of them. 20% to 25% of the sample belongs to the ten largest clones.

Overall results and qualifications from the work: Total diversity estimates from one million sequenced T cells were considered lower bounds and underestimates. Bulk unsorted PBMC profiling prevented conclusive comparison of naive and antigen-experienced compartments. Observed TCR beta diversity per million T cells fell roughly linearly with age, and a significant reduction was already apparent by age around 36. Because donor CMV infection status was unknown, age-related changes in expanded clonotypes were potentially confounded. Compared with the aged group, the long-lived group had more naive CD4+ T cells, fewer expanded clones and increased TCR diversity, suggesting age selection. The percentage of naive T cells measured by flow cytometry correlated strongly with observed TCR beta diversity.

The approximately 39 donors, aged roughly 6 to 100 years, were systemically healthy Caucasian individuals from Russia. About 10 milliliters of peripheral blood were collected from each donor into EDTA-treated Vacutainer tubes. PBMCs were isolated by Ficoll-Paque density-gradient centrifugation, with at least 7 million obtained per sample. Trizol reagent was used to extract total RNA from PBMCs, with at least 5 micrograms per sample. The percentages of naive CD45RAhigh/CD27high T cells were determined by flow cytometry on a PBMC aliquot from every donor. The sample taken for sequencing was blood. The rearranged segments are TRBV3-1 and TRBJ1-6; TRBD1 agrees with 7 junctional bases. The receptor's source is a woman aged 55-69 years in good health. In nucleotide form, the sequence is TGTGCCAGCAGCCAAGGGGACAGTTACTTCTCCTATAATTCACCCCTCCACTTT. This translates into CASSQGDSYFSYNSPLHF.